These T cell receptor beta chains were read from a single sample in a study of blood T cell repertoires in COVID-19. Clones were read by immunoSEQ multiplex PCR, and TCRdb kept only the in-frame ones, dropping some. The sample lists about 60,000 clones; approximately 92% were seen once. Sequencing used peripheral blood. The receptors stem from a man between 60 and 70 years old with acute or convalescent COVID-19. CDR3s include the opening cysteine and the closing phenylalanine or tryptophan. The order of the fields is V gene, J gene, clone size, D gene, CDR3 length, CDR3 DNA, CDR3 protein. The D gene is left open where the match is weak. The size of a clone is reported for some rows only, either as once, few or many, or as a class for expanded clones.

v_gene: TRBV5-5
j_gene: TRBJ2-1
abundance: .
d_gene: TRBD2
len: 14
CDR3nt: TGTGCCAGCAGCTGGCTAGCGGTCCGCAATGAGCAGTTCTTC
CDR3aa: CASSWLAVRNEQFF

v_gene: TRBV7-9
j_gene: TRBJ2-1
abundance: .
d_gene: TRBD2
len: 15
CDR3nt: TGTGCCAGCAGCTTAGGCGGGAGGGCCTACAATGAGCAGTTCTTC
CDR3aa: CASSLGGRAYNEQFF

v_gene: TRBV30
j_gene: TRBJ1-4
abundance: .
d_gene: .
len: 14
CDR3nt: TGTGCCTGGAGTGTTACAGGCTATAATGAAAAACTGTTTTTT
CDR3aa: CAWSVTGYNEKLFF

v_gene: TRBV30
j_gene: TRBJ2-5
abundance: .
d_gene: TRBD1
len: 14
CDR3nt: TGTGCCTGGACTGGGACAGGGGGTTTCGGGACCCAGTACTTC
CDR3aa: CAWTGTGGFGTQYF

v_gene: TRBV19
j_gene: TRBJ1-6
abundance: .
d_gene: .
len: 14
CDR3nt: TGTGCCAGTAGTGCCAGGGGAGAAAATTCACCCCTCCACTTT
CDR3aa: CASSARGENSPLHF

v_gene: TRBV11-2
j_gene: TRBJ2-7
abundance: .
d_gene: .
len: 15
CDR3nt: TGTGCCAGCAGCTTAGAGCGGGACCCATACTACGAGCAGTACTTC
CDR3aa: CASSLERDPYYEQYF

v_gene: TRBV30
j_gene: TRBJ2-1
abundance: .
d_gene: .
len: 14
CDR3nt: TGTGCCTTGCAGCTTATAGGGAGGCACAATGAGCAGTTCTTC
CDR3aa: CALQLIGRHNEQFF

v_gene: TRBV28
j_gene: TRBJ2-7
abundance: .
d_gene: .
len: 11
CDR3nt: TGTGCCAGCAGTTCCTACTACGAGCAGTACTTC
CDR3aa: CASSSYYEQYF

v_gene: TRBV28
j_gene: TRBJ2-5
abundance: .
d_gene: TRBD1
len: 17
CDR3nt: TGTGCCACCTCAAGGGGGGAACGGGACAGGCGTCGAGAGACCCAGTACTTC
CDR3aa: CATSRGERDRRRETQYF

v_gene: TRBV5-1
j_gene: TRBJ1-2
abundance: .
d_gene: TRBD1
len: 13
CDR3nt: TGCGCCAGCAGCCCAGGGACAGGCTATGGCTACACCTTC
CDR3aa: CASSPGTGYGYTF

v_gene: TRBV30
j_gene: TRBJ1-2
abundance: .
d_gene: .
len: 13
CDR3nt: TGTGCCTGGAACCGGCAGGGCGGCTATGGCTACACCTTC
CDR3aa: CAWNRQGGYGYTF

v_gene: TRBV7-6
j_gene: TRBJ2-5
abundance: .
d_gene: TRBD1
len: 15
CDR3nt: TGTGCCACCACCGCTTCAGGGGGAGAGGGGGAGACCCAGTACTTC
CDR3aa: CATTASGGEGETQYF

v_gene: TRBV19
j_gene: TRBJ1-6
abundance: .
d_gene: TRBD1
len: 15
CDR3nt: TGTGCCAGTAGAACACAAGACAGGGGGCCTTCACCCCTCCACTTT
CDR3aa: CASRTQDRGPSPLHF

v_gene: TRBV3-1/TRBV3-2
j_gene: TRBJ1-2
abundance: once
d_gene: .
len: 13
CDR3nt: TGTGCCAGCAGCCAAGATGGACAGCGAGGCTACACCTTC
CDR3aa: CASSQDGQRGYTF

v_gene: TRBV12-5
j_gene: TRBJ1-1
abundance: .
d_gene: .
len: 15
CDR3nt: TGTGCTAGTGGTAAAGGACGGGAACTGAACACTGAAGCTTTCTTT
CDR3aa: CASGKGRELNTEAFF

v_gene: TRBV30
j_gene: TRBJ1-6
abundance: .
d_gene: .
len: 14
CDR3nt: TGTGCCTGGAGTCCCGTGTCCTATAATTCACCCCTCCACTTT
CDR3aa: CAWSPVSYNSPLHF

v_gene: TRBV3-1/TRBV3-2
j_gene: TRBJ2-7
abundance: few
d_gene: TRBD1
len: 16
CDR3nt: TGTGCCAGCAGCCGCAACACAGGGGGCCTTGTCTACGAGCAGTACTTC
CDR3aa: CASSRNTGGLVYEQYF

v_gene: TRBV19
j_gene: TRBJ1-5
abundance: .
d_gene: TRBD1
len: 14
CDR3nt: TGTGCCAGTAGTAAGGACAGGGTCAATCAGCCCCAGCATTTT
CDR3aa: CASSKDRVNQPQHF

v_gene: TRBV6-5
j_gene: TRBJ1-2
abundance: .
d_gene: TRBD1
len: 12
CDR3nt: TGTGCCAGCAGGAGGACAGGGATCGGCTACACCTTC
CDR3aa: CASRRTGIGYTF

v_gene: TRBV3-1/TRBV3-2
j_gene: TRBJ2-1
abundance: once
d_gene: TRBD2
len: 14
CDR3nt: TGTGCCAGCAGCCTCCGGACTAGCGGGAGTGAGCAGTTCTTC
CDR3aa: CASSLRTSGSEQFF

v_gene: TRBV12-2
j_gene: TRBJ1-5
abundance: .
d_gene: .
len: 16
CDR3nt: TGTGCAAGTCGCTTTGAAGGACAGGGGGGCAATCAGCCCCAGCATTTT
CDR3aa: CASRFEGQGGNQPQHF

v_gene: TRBV6-5
j_gene: TRBJ2-5
abundance: .
d_gene: .
len: 14
CDR3nt: TGTGCCAGCAATAGGGGGAGTTACCAAGAGACCCAGTACTTC
CDR3aa: CASNRGSYQETQYF

v_gene: TRBV12-3/TRBV12-4
j_gene: TRBJ2-7
abundance: .
d_gene: TRBD2
len: 12
CDR3nt: TGTGCCAGCAGTTTCAGCGGGGGCGAGCAGTACTTC
CDR3aa: CASSFSGGEQYF

v_gene: TRBV7-2
j_gene: TRBJ2-1
abundance: .
d_gene: TRBD2
len: 15
CDR3nt: TGTGCCAGCAGCTTAGTGAGACTAGCCGAGGTTGAGCAGTTCTTC
CDR3aa: CASSLVRLAEVEQFF

v_gene: TRBV9
j_gene: TRBJ1-2
abundance: .
d_gene: TRBD1
len: 16
CDR3nt: TGTGCCAGCAGCGTAGGACAGGGAAGGGTAACGCAAGGCTACACCTTC
CDR3aa: CASSVGQGRVTQGYTF

v_gene: TRBV9
j_gene: TRBJ1-2
abundance: .
d_gene: TRBD1
len: 15
CDR3nt: TGTGCCAGCAGCGTTAGGACCGGGACAGACTATGGCTACACCTTC
CDR3aa: CASSVRTGTDYGYTF

v_gene: TRBV27
j_gene: TRBJ1-4
abundance: .
d_gene: TRBD1
len: 14
CDR3nt: TGTGCCAGCAGAAGGGCAGGGGGGAATGAAAAACTGTTTTTT
CDR3aa: CASRRAGGNEKLFF

v_gene: TRBV7-2
j_gene: TRBJ2-7
abundance: .
d_gene: .
len: 15
CDR3nt: TGTGCCAGCACCCAGCGTGGGTTGAACGTTTACGAGCAGTACTTC
CDR3aa: CASTQRGLNVYEQYF